The clone carrying this T cell receptor beta chain was observed a single time. Using immunoSEQ multiplex PCR, the repertoire was profiled, and TCRdb retains in-frame clones only, with some absent. The table lists roughly 66,000 clones, roughly 87% of them singletons. The sample originates from a study of OX40 agonist ivuxolimab in advanced cancers. Study at large: Patients were treated with intravenous ivuxolimab, dosed at 0.01 to 10 mg/kg and infused every 2 weeks.

The input for sequencing was CD4+ or CD8+ T cells sorted from blood, taken in a trial of the OX40 agonist ivuxolimab. The receptor's source is an adult with an advanced solid tumor such as melanoma, head and neck, liver or kidney cancer.

This CDR3 is CASSGTSGRGKTQYF. The CDR3, as DNA: TGTGCCAGCAGTGGGACTAGCGGGAGGGGGAAGACCCAGTACTTC. The J gene is TRBJ2-5, the V gene TRBV2, with 15 bases that match TRBD2. The CDR3 sequence is 15 residues long. The J segment lost 6 bases and the V segment lost 4 bases, leaving 3 bases of the junction unmatched. The germline CDR1 and CDR2 sequences are SNHLY and FYNNEI.